These 15 T cell receptor beta chains were sequenced from one sample in a study of blood T cell repertoires in COVID-19. Sequencing used immunoSEQ multiplex PCR; TCRdb keeps in-frame clones, though not all of them. The profile shows roughly 280,000 clones, over 80% of them singletons. The sample comprised peripheral blood. These TCRs come from a man aged 60-69 years who had recovered from COVID-19.

The rearrangement uses TRBV6-5 and TRBJ1-3; 10 positions match TRBD1. V was pared by 2 bases and J by 6 bases, with 4 bases of the junction left unmatched. The CDR3 is made up of 15 amino acids. CDR1 is MNHEY, CDR2 SVGAGI, per germline. CDR3 region: CASSYDRGRVNTIYF. DNA of the CDR3: TGTGCCAGCAGTTACGACAGGGGGCGTGTAAACACCATATATTTT.

This chain joins TRBV7-8 and TRBJ2-7; TRBD2 matches 12 bases. With V trimmed by 1 base and J by 0 bases, 4 bases remained unmatched. The CDR3 contains 17 residues. CDR1 and CDR2 (germline): SGHVS, FQNEAQ. The CDR3 loop is CASSLGGLAGSSYEQYF. CDR3 nucleotides: TGTGCCAGCAGCTTAGGAGGACTAGCGGGGAGCTCCTACGAGCAGTACTTC.

The rearrangement joins TRBV27 to TRBJ2-7; D perhaps matches TRBD2 (7 bases). Germline values: CDR1 MNHEY, CDR2 SMNVEV (reference sequence). The CDR3 spans 14 residues. V lost 9 bases, J lost 0 bases, and 15 bases lay in between. CDR3 DNA sequence: TGTGCCAGTTCTCCGAGGGGGGGCTCCTACGAGCAGTACTTC. This gives the protein CASSPRGGSYEQYF.

The genes are TRBV2 and TRBJ1-2; 9 bases fit TRBD1. J lost 4 bases, V lost 3 bases, and 3 bases had no gene match. CDR1 is SNHLY, CDR2 FYNNEI, per germline. The CDR3 totals 14 residues. CDR3 in amino acids: CASSDGQGTYGYTF. The CDR3 DNA follows: TGTGCCAGCAGTGACGGACAGGGGACCTATGGCTACACCTTC.

This chain connects TRBV28 to TRBJ2-2, with 11 bases that match TRBD1. With 1 base clipped from V and 7 bases from J, the junction kept 8 bases outside the gene matches. Germline-derived CDR1 and CDR2 are MDHEN and SYDVKM. The CDR3 runs 17 residues. This chain's CDR3 is CASSLLGQGALGGELFF. In nucleotides, the CDR3 is TGTGCCAGCAGTTTATTAGGACAGGGGGCGCTGGGCGGGGAGCTGTTTTTT.

This clone was observed once. The chain employs TRBV5-1 and TRBJ2-7; weak D call: TRBD1 (5 bases). The CDR3 covers 14 residues. Trimming left V 4 bases short and J 1 base short, with 12 bases between. In germline, CDR1 is SGHRS, CDR2 YFSETQ. The CDR3 reads CASSVPGSSYEQYF. CDR3 DNA sequence: TGCGCCAGCAGCGTACCAGGGTCGTCCTACGAGCAGTACTTC. Combining the CDR3 with reference TRBV5-1 and TRBJ2-7 gives the whole variable domain KAGVTQTPRYLIKTRGQQVTLSCSPISGHRSVSWYQQTPGQGLQFLFEYFSETQRNKGNFPGRFSGRQFSNSRSEMNVSTLELGDSALYLCASSVPGSSYEQYFGPGTRLTVT.

This clone was seen a handful of times. V usage is TRBV5-5 and J usage is TRBJ2-7, with a possible D match to TRBD2 (5 bases). V lost 3 bases and J 0 bases, leaving 10 bases between the germline ends. From germline, CDR1 is SGHKS and CDR2 YYEKEE (reference sequence). This CDR3 is 14 amino acids long. The CDR3 nucleotides read TGTGCCAGCAGCTCAAGCGGAACCTCCTACGAGCAGTACTTC. Protein sequence: CASSSSGTSYEQYF.

V is TRBV28 and J is TRBJ1-3, with 11 bases that match TRBD1. This CDR3 is 15 amino acids long. The V and J ends lost 8 bases and 3 bases, in that order; junction bases with no gene match: 6. CDR1 and CDR2 (germline): MDHEN, SYDVKM. Here the CDR3 reads CASRRDRGYGNTIYF. In DNA form, the CDR3 reads TGTGCCAGCCGGAGGGACAGGGGGTATGGAAACACCATATATTTT. Full variable domain (remainder filled in from reference TRBV28 and TRBJ1-3): DVKVTQSSRYLVKRTGEKVFLECVQDMDHENMFWYRQDPGLGLRLIYFSYDVKMKEKGDIPEGYSVSREKKERFSLILESASTNQTSMYLCASRRDRGYGNTIYFGEGSWLTVV.

This chain links TRBV6-1 with TRBJ2-3; TRBD1 is a possible D gene (5 bases). The germline gives CDR1 MNHNS, CDR2 SASEGT. The V end was cut by 3 bases, the J end by 9 bases, with 19 bases between. The CDR3 has 15 amino acids. CDR3 region: CASSESLGQGQTQYF. The CDR3 DNA sequence: TGTGCCAGCAGTGAGTCCTTAGGCCAGGGCCAAACGCAGTATTTT.

The V gene is TRBV29-1, the J gene TRBJ1-2; maybe TRBD1 (6 bases). V dropped 7 bases and J dropped 4 bases, with 13 bases sitting between them. The CDR3 contains 12 residues. Germline loops: CDR1 SQVTM, CDR2 ANQGSEA. CDR3 sequence reads: CSAGGESYGYTF. The CDR3 DNA is TGCAGCGCTGGGGGCGAGTCCTATGGCTACACCTTC.

This chain joins TRBV28 and TRBJ1-1, with TRBD1 matching 9 bases. J was trimmed by 4 bases and V by 4 bases; bases with no gene match: 10. This CDR3 spans 16 amino acids. Germline CDR1 is MDHEN and CDR2 is SYDVKM. The CDR3 DNA is TGTGCCAGCAGTTCAAATACAGGGGGCTCGGGCACTGAAGCTTTCTTT. Translating gives CASSSNTGGSGTEAFF.

In nucleotides, the CDR3 is TGTGCCAGCAGTTGGGGACAGGGGGCAAAGCCCCAGCATTTT. Its protein product is CASSWGQGAKPQHF. V and J are TRBV27 and TRBJ1-5, with TRBD1 matching over 12 bases. There are 14 residues in the CDR3. J gave up 8 bases and V 4 bases, and 3 bases lay outside the gene matches. The germline V gene has CDR1 MNHEY and CDR2 SMNVEV (reference sequence).

This chain connects TRBV5-1 to TRBJ1-4, with 11 bases that match TRBD1. The CDR3 consists of 15 residues. V lost 9 bases, J lost 4 bases, and 8 bases stayed unmatched. Germline lookup yields CDR1 SGHRS and CDR2 YFSETQ. The CDR3 DNA reads TGCGCCACCGGACAGGGGGCCTTCGGTAATGAAAAACTGTTTTTT. Amino acid sequence: CATGQGAFGNEKLFF.

V usage is TRBV9 and J usage is TRBJ1-6; D gene unclear. With 0 bases removed from V and 7 bases from J, the gap between germline ends came to 8 bases. Germline loops: CDR1 SGDLS, CDR2 YYNGEE. CDR3 size: 14 residues. The CDR3: CASSVAGKNSPLHF. CDR3 DNA sequence: TGTGCCAGCAGCGTAGCGGGGAAGAATTCACCCCTCCACTTT. Filled out from reference TRBV9 and TRBJ1-6, the complete variable domain reads DSGVTQTPKHLITATGQRVTLRCSPRSGDLSVYWYQQSLDQGLQFLIQYYNGEERAKGNILERFSAQQFPDLHSELNLSSLELGDSALYFCASSVAGKNSPLHFGNGTRLTVT.

This chain connects TRBV5-6 to TRBJ1-6; D is possibly TRBD1 (6 bases). Trimming pared 4 bases from V and 7 bases from J, leaving 15 bases between. Germline V CDR1 and CDR2: SGHDT, YYEEEE. The CDR3 has 15 residues. In DNA form, the CDR3 reads TGTGCCAGCAGCCCGCCCGGGGGGGCCAATTCACCCCTCCACTTT. Protein: CASSPPGGANSPLHF.